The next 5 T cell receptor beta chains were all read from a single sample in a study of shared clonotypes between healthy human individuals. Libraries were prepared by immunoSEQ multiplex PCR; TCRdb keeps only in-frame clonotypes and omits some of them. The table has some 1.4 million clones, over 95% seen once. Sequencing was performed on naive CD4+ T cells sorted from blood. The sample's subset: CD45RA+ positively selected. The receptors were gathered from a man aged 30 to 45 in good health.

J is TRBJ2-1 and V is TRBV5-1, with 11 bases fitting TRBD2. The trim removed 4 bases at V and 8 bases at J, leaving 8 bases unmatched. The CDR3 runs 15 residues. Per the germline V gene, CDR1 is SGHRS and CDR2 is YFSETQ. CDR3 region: CASSVLAGVRYEQFF. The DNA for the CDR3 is TGCGCCAGCAGCGTACTAGCGGGAGTCCGTTATGAGCAGTTCTTC.

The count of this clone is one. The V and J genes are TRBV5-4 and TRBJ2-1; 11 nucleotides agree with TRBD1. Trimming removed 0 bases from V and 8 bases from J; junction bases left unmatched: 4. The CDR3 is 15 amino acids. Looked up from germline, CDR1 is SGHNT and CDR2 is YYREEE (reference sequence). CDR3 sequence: CASSLEGQGVDEQFF. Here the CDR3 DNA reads TGTGCCAGCAGCTTGGAGGGACAGGGGGTCGATGAGCAGTTCTTC.

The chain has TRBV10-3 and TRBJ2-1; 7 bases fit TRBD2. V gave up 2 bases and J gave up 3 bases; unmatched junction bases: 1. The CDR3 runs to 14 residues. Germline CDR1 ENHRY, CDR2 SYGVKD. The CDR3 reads CAISESGNYNEQFF. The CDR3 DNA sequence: TGTGCCATCAGTGAGAGCGGGAACTACAATGAGCAGTTCTTC.

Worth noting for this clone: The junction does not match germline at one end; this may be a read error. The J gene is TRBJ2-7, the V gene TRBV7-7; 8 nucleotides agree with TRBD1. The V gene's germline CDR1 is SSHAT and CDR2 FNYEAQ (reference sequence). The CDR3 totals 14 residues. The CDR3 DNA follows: TGTGCTAGCAGCTCCGGGACAGGACCCTACGAGCAGTACTTC. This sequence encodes CASSSGTGPYEQYF.

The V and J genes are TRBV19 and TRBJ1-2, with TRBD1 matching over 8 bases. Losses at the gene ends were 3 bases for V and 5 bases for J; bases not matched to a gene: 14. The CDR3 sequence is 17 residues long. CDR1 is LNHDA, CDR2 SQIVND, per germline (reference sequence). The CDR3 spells CASSIPLTGVEGYGYTF. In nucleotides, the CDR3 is TGTGCCAGTAGTATCCCCCTGACAGGGGTGGAGGGATATGGCTACACCTTC.